This TCR beta chain is from a study of patients and donors after allogeneic stem cell transplantation. This clonotype has more than one count but fewer than ten. One entry per CDR3 protein, called by TCRdb with MiXCR from the RT-PCR reads. Of around 150,000 distinct CDR3 sequences in the sample, about 36% were seen once. The germline gives CDR1 MNHEY, CDR2 SVGEGT. Trimming removed 7 bases at V and 7 bases at J, with 14 bases between. The CDR3 length is 13 residues. The rearrangement joins TRBV6-2 or TRBV6-3 to TRBJ1-5, with D uncertain. The origin of this receptor is a human donor who was either an allogeneic HSCT recipient or a stem cell or donor lymphocyte infusion donor (not recorded which). It is not recorded whose cells these are; they may come from a transplant donor. Sequenced: blood, either unsorted or a sorted T cell fraction (not recorded which). The CDR3 nucleotides are TGTGCCAGCACTTTCGCCGGGGTCCAGCCCCAGCATTTT. Amino acids: CASTFAGVQPQHF.